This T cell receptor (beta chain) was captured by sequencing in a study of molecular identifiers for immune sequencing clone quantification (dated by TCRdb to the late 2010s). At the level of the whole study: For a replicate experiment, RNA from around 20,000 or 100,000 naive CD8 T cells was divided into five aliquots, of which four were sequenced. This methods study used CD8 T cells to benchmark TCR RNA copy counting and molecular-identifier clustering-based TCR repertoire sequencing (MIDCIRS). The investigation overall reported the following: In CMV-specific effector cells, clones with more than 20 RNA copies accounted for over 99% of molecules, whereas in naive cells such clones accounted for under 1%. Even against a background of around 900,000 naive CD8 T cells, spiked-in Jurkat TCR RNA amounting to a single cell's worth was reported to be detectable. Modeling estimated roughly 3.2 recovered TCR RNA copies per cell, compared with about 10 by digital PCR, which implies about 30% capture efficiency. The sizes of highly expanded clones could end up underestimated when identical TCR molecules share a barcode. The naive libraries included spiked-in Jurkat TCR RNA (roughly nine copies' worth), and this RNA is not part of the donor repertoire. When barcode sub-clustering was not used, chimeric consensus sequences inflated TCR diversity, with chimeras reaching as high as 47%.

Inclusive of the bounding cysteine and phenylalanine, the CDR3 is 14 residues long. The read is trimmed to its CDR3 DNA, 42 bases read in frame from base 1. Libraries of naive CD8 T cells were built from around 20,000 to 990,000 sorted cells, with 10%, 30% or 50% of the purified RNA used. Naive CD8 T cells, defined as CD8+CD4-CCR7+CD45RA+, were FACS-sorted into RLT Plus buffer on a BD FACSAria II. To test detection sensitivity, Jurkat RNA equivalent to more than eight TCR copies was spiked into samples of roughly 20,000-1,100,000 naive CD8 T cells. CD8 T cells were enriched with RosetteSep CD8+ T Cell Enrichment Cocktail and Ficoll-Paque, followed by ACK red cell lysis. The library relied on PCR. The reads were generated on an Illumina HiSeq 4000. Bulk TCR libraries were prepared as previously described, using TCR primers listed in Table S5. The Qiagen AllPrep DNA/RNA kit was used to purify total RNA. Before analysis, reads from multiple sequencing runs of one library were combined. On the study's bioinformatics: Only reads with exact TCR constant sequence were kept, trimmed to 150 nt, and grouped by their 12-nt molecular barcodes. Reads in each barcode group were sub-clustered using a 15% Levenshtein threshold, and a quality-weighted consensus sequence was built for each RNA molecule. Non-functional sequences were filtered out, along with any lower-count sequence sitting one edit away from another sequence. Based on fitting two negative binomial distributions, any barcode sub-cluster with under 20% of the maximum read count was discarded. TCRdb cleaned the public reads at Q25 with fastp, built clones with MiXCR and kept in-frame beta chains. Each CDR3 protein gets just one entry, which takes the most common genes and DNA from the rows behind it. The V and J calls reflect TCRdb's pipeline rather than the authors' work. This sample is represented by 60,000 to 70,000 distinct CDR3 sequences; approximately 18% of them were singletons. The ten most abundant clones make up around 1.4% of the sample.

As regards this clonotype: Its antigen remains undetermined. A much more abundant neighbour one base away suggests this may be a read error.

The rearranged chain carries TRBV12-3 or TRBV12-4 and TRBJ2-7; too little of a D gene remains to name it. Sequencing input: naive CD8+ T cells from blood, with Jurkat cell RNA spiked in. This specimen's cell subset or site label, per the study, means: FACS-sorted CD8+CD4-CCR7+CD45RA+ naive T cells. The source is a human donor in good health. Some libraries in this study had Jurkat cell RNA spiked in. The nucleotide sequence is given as TGTGCCAGCGGTTTGGGCGGTCCGCTCTACGAGCAGTACTTC. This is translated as CASGLGGPLYEQYF.